This entry is about one T cell receptor beta chain. The antigen is undetermined. Germline V CDR1 and CDR2: SQVTM, ANQGSEA. This CDR3 contains 11 residues. V lost 8 bases and J lost 7; bases outside the gene matches: 7. The sample comes from a study of radiotherapy plus CTLA-4 blockade in lung cancer. Overall study context: Objective responses occurred in around 20% of patients; about 34% had disease control. Findings and limits, study-wide: Clones of tumor-derived TCRs expanded in blood after radiotherapy plus ipilimumab. Response, reportedly, was best predicted by interferon-beta along with early blood T cell clone dynamics.

Produced via immunoSEQ multiplex PCR; TCRdb's table is partial and in-frame only. In the table there are tens of thousands of clones, 65% to 90% of which are singletons. Patients with chemo-refractory metastatic non-small-cell lung cancer received focal radiation plus CTLA-4 blockade with ipilimumab. This TCR was sampled from a human donor with non-small cell lung cancer whose response to radiotherapy plus ipilimumab could not be evaluated. V usage is TRBV29-1 and J usage is TRBJ1-2; 7 bases are a match to TRBD1. The source material was peripheral blood, sampled from a patient treated with radiotherapy plus ipilimumab. The CDR3 DNA follows: TGCAGCCCACTAAGGGGGCTTGGCTACACCTTC. Its protein is CSPLRGLGYTF.